Listed here are 19 T cell receptor beta chains from one sample, sequenced in a study of blood T cells in healthy people across ages. Next came a second PCR, run for roughly 6 to 11 cycles, which used a sample-barcoded 5' primer along with a J-beta primer mix. TCRdb ran MiXCR on the 5' RACE reads and lists one entry per CDR3 protein. The sample has roughly 800,000 distinct CDR3 sequences; more than 45% are singletons. Material: blood. These TCRs come from a man aged 25 to 45 in good health.

The gene calls are TRBV6-5 and TRBJ2-1; TRBD2 aligns across 10 bases. The V gene's germline CDR1 is MNHEY and CDR2 SVGAGI. After removal of 4 bases from V and 13 bases from J, the junction contained 4 bases not matched to a gene. CDR3 length equals 12 residues. The CDR3 sequence is CASSSSGRAQFF. The CDR3 bases are TGTGCCAGCAGTTCTAGCGGGAGAGCCCAGTTCTTC.

This clonotype appeared a few times. The chain uses TRBV20-1 and TRBJ2-5; TRBD1 or TRBD2 may be the D gene (5 bases each). This CDR3 spans 13 amino acids. Trimming took 4 bases from V and 5 from J, leaving 14 bases between them. Germline V gene lookup returns CDR1 DFQATT and CDR2 SNEGSKA (reference sequence). CDR3 nucleotide sequence: TGCAGTGCTATTGTTTTGGGGACCGAGACCCAGTACTTC. It translates to CSAIVLGTETQYF.

This clonotype was seen a few times. The CDR3 sequence is CASSPDMAYGYTF. CDR3 in DNA: TGTGCCAGCAGCCCTGACATGGCCTATGGCTACACCTTC. The rearrangement links TRBV7-2 to TRBJ1-2; no definite D call. The V end lost 5 bases, the J end lost 4 bases, and 11 bases lay between the germline ends. This CDR3 comprises 13 residues. Per the germline V gene, CDR1 is SGHTA and CDR2 is FQGNSA.

The sample holds a few counts of this clonotype. The chain has TRBV27 and TRBJ2-4; no definite D call. The CDR3 runs 13 residues. V was cut by 5 bases and J by 0 bases, with 5 bases left in between. Per germline, CDR1 MNHEY and CDR2 SMNVEV (reference sequence). The CDR3 protein is CASSTTAKNIQYF. DNA for the CDR3: TGTGCCAGCAGTACCACAGCCAAAAACATTCAGTACTTC.

The V gene is TRBV7-2, the J gene TRBJ2-5, with 9 bases identical to TRBD2. Near its end, the DNA agrees better with TRBJ2-7, so the J call may be wrong. Per germline, CDR1 SGHTA and CDR2 FQGNSA. The CDR3 extends over 14 amino acids. The CDR3 region is CASSPPAGGGEQYF. The DNA of the CDR3 is TGTGCCAGCAGCCCTCCAGCGGGGGGAGGCGAGCAGTACTTC.

V and J are TRBV2 and TRBJ2-7, with 8 bases lining up with TRBD1. This CDR3 spans 17 amino acids. The ends lost 9 bases at V and 0 bases at J; junction bases unmatched: 16. Germline V gives CDR1 SNHLY, CDR2 FYNNEI. CDR3 residues: CASGKGTGGFSSYEQYF. The CDR3 DNA reads as TGTGCCAGTGGCAAGGGGACAGGTGGATTCAGCTCCTACGAGCAGTACTTC.

In its sample, this clonotype was seen a few times. The V gene is TRBV9, the J gene TRBJ2-1; D remains ambiguous. The germline V gene has CDR1 SGDLS and CDR2 YYNGEE. The CDR3 runs 11 residues. Trimming took off 5 bases at V and 5 bases at J, with 5 bases between the two ends. CDR3 DNA: TGTGCCAGCAGTGTAAACAATGAGCAGTTCTTC. This gives the protein CASSVNNEQFF.

V usage is TRBV20-1 and J usage is TRBJ2-6, with D unresolved. Trimming removed 2 bases at V and 4 bases at J, with 3 bases between. The CDR3 loop spans 12 amino acids. In germline, CDR1 is DFQATT, CDR2 SNEGSKA (reference sequence). The CDR3 DNA follows: TGCAGTGCTAGAAGAGGGGCCAACGTCCTGACTTTC. Its translation: CSARRGANVLTF.

The V and J genes are TRBV11-3 and TRBJ2-2; D unclear. The CDR3 has 15 amino acids. In germline, CDR1 is SGHNT, CDR2 YENEEA. The V gene lost 1 base and the J gene lost 4 bases, with 10 bases spanning the gap. CDR3 DNA: TGTGCCAGCAGCTTAGGAGGCCCCGCCACCGGGGAGCTGTTTTTT. It is translated as CASSLGGPATGELFF. Using reference TRBV11-3 and TRBJ2-2 for the parts outside the CDR3, the full variable domain is EAGVVQSPRYKIIEKKQPVAFWCNPISGHNTLYWYLQNLGQGPELLIRYENEEAVDDSQLPKDRFSAERLKGVDSTLKIQPAELGDSAVYLCASSLGGPATGELFFGEGSRLTVL.

The rearrangement links TRBV20-1 to TRBJ2-4, with D possibly TRBD1 on 5 matching bases. V gave up 0 bases and J gave up 9 bases, with 12 bases separating them. The CDR3 is 13 amino acids. Germline loops: CDR1 DFQATT, CDR2 SNEGSKA (reference sequence). The CDR3 DNA is TGCAGTGCTAGAGAAGTCAACCAGGGCATTCAGTACTTC. Residues: CSAREVNQGIQYF.

This clonotype turned up a few times. The V and J genes are TRBV6-2 or TRBV6-3 and TRBJ2-3; no clear D gene. Per the germline V gene, CDR1 is MNHEY and CDR2 is SVGEGT. The CDR3 sequence is 12 residues long. V was shortened by 8 bases and J by 2 bases, with 8 bases between the two germline ends. The CDR3 sequence: CASGKYTDTQYF. Here the CDR3 DNA reads TGTGCCAGCGGAAAGTACACAGATACGCAGTATTTT.

This clonotype showed up just once. J is TRBJ2-1 and V is TRBV7-2; TRBD1 aligns across 8 bases. The J call may be faulty, since TRBJ2-7 better matches the DNA end. The CDR3 spans 15 residues. Germline assignment: CDR1 SGHTA and CDR2 FQGNSA. The CDR3 DNA is TGTGCCAGCAGCTTAGGTGGACAGGGTTACAATGAGCAGTACTTC. Its translation is CASSLGGQGYNEQYF.

This clonotype was picked up a small number of times. The CDR3 coding sequence is TGTGCCAGCAGCCTCCTTAGGGGCACAGATACGCAGTATTTT. Translated: CASSLLRGTDTQYF. The genes are TRBV7-2 and TRBJ2-3, with D unclear. CDR3 length: 14 residues. The V gene's germline CDR1 is SGHTA and CDR2 FQGNSA. V lost 5 bases to trimming and J lost 1 base, with 10 bases between them.

This chain joins TRBV4-1 and TRBJ2-1; TRBD2 matches at 7 bases. Germline trimming cut 4 bases from V and 9 bases from J; bases unmatched to any gene: 15. Germline loops: CDR1 MGHRA, CDR2 YSYEKL. This CDR3 has 16 amino acids. CDR3 in amino acids: CASSLATGTKIGEQFF. The CDR3 coding sequence is TGCGCCAGCAGCCTCGCGACCGGGACTAAGATAGGTGAGCAGTTCTTC.

DNA of the CDR3: TGTGCCACCAGCAGAGCCCCCGTCGGGAGCAATCAGCCCCAGCATTTT. Translating gives CATSRAPVGSNQPQHF. This chain uses TRBV15 with TRBJ1-5; D is unresolved. CDR3 length equals 16 residues. Germline loops: CDR1 LNHNV, CDR2 YYDKDF (reference sequence). V lost 1 base to trimming and J lost 1 base, with 11 bases between them.

The V gene is TRBV20-1, the J gene TRBJ2-3, with TRBD2 identical over 13 bases. Germline V CDR1 and CDR2: DFQATT, SNEGSKA (reference sequence). The length of the CDR3 is 14 residues. V lost 5 bases and J lost 5; bases outside the gene matches: 4. The chain's CDR3 is CSAPRTSGGDTQYF. The CDR3 nucleotides are TGCAGTGCTCCGCGGACTAGCGGGGGAGATACGCAGTATTTT.

The chain employs TRBV29-1 and TRBJ2-1; 8 nucleotides match TRBD1. The CDR3 runs 14 residues. V dropped 4 bases and J dropped 8; count of bases not matched to a gene: 10. Germline CDR1 and CDR2: SQVTM and ANQGSEA. The CDR3 loop is CSVVDRALTYEQFF. The CDR3 DNA reads TGCAGCGTTGTGGACAGGGCCCTTACCTATGAGCAGTTCTTC.

This clonotype was counted only a few times. This chain links TRBV4-2 with TRBJ2-7; 9 positions match TRBD2. The CDR3 extends over 18 amino acids. Trimming took 3 bases from V and 4 from J; bases not matched to a gene: 16. Germline CDR1 LGHNA, CDR2 YNFKEQ. CDR3 coding DNA: TGTGCCAGCAGCCATAATGGAGTAAGGAGCGGGGGGTTGTACGAGCAGTACTTC. Protein product: CASSHNGVRSGGLYEQYF.

This clonotype was picked up one time. This sequence joins TRBV5-1 and TRBJ1-2, with a weak D call TRBD1 (5 bases). The V end lost 0 bases, the J end lost 1 base, and 7 bases lay between the germline ends. This CDR3 is 14 amino acids long. Germline loops: CDR1 SGHRS, CDR2 YFSETQ. CDR3 sequence: CASSLETVNYGYTF. The CDR3 DNA reads TGCGCCAGCAGCTTGGAGACAGTTAACTATGGCTACACCTTC. Full variable domain (remainder filled in from reference TRBV5-1 and TRBJ1-2): KAGVTQTPRYLIKTRGQQVTLSCSPISGHRSVSWYQQTPGQGLQFLFEYFSETQRNKGNFPGRFSGRQFSNSRSEMNVSTLELGDSALYLCASSLETVNYGYTFGSGTRLTVV.